A single sample is the source of the 3 T cell receptor beta chains below, sequenced in a study of T-cell memory formation after mild COVID-19 (dated by TCRdb to the early 2020s). The library came from 5' RACE. Sequencing was performed on an Illumina NovaSeq 6000. TCRdb passed the public sequencing reads through fastp at Q25 and MiXCR, retaining productive beta sequences. Entries that share a CDR3 protein sequence are merged under the most common genes and DNA. The sample table holds 400,000 to 500,000 distinct CDR3 sequences, of which 20% were seen once. 7.5% to 10% of the sample is held by the ten biggest clonotypes. The material sequenced was PBMCs or a T cell subset sorted from them (not recorded which). These receptor sequences come from an adult woman who had mild COVID-19 (a few samples of this study predate the infection). The sample titles of this study are shuffled in the database, so cell type and time point are left out; the donor was told from shared clones.

This sequence joins TRBV18 and TRBJ2-3; D perhaps matches TRBD1 (6 bases). Germline V gene data show CDR1 as KGHSH and CDR2 as LQKENI. V was pared by 1 base and J by 1 base, with 9 bases between. There are 15 residues in the CDR3. CDR3 coding DNA: TGTGCCAGCTCACCACGGGACATAGGCACAGATACGCAGTATTTT. As protein: CASSPRDIGTDTQYF.

The J gene is TRBJ2-3, the V gene TRBV9, with D perhaps being TRBD1 or TRBD2 (5 bases each). Germline V lookup: CDR1 SGDLS, CDR2 YYNGEE. Trimming shortened V by 0 bases and J by 5 bases, and 16 bases separated the two germline ends. There are 16 residues in the CDR3. The CDR3 bases are TGTGCCAGCAGCGTAGGAGGAGCAGGGACGATAGATACGCAGTATTTT. Amino acid sequence: CASSVGGAGTIDTQYF.

This clonotype was observed a handful of times. The CDR3 loop is CASSPQRGEGNTQYF. As DNA, the CDR3 is TGTGCCAGCAGCCCCCAGCGAGGGGAAGGAAATACGCAGTATTTT. The chain carries TRBV7-3 and TRBJ2-3, with D perhaps assigned TRBD1 or TRBD2 (5 bases each). The CDR3 loop spans 15 amino acids. CDR1 is SGHTA and CDR2 is FQGTGA in the germline V gene. The V end lost 5 bases, the J end lost 7 bases, and 19 bases lay between the germline ends.